Sequencing of this T cell receptor (beta chain) was carried out in a study of radiotherapy plus CTLA-4 blockade in lung cancer. Study background: Disease control was present in 30% to 40% of patients, and objective responses in approximately 19%.

Repertoires were generated with immunoSEQ multiplex PCR, while TCRdb's copy carries only in-frame clones and drops some. This sample yields tens of thousands of clones, of which around 82% are seen a single time; around 7% belongs to the top ten. Regarding the study as a whole: Reportedly, early blood T cell clone dynamics best predicted response, with interferon-beta.

Concerning this clone itself: The antigen remains unidentified.

This specimen consisted of peripheral blood, obtained from a patient treated with radiotherapy plus ipilimumab. This sequence was found in a human donor with non-small cell lung cancer who had a complete response to radiotherapy plus ipilimumab.

The CDR3 spells CSARTLAGNTIYF. DNA for the CDR3: TGCAGCGCCCGGACCCTGGCTGGAAACACCATATATTTT. The chain carries TRBV29-1 and TRBJ1-3; D gene ambiguous. Germline CDR1 SQVTM, CDR2 ANQGSEA. V lost 7 bases to trimming and J lost 2 bases, with 12 bases between them. The length of the CDR3 is 13 residues. The whole variable domain, filled in from reference TRBV29-1 and TRBJ1-3, reads SAVISQKPSRDICQRGTSLTIQCQVDSQVTMMFWYRQQPGQSLTLIATANQGSEATYESGFVIDKFPISRPNLTFSTLTVSNMSPEDSSIYLCSARTLAGNTIYFGEGSWLTVV.